This note documents a single T cell receptor (beta chain) sequence. Germline CDR1 and CDR2: SQVTM and ANQGSEA. CDR3 length equals 12 residues. Losses at the gene ends were 7 bases for V and 4 bases for J; bases not matched to a gene: 5. The data belong to a study of control samples from healthy donors and cancer patients. Only in-frame clones appear in the TCRdb table, and some are missing; sequencing was by immunoSEQ multiplex PCR. The table shows about 230,000 clones, with approximately 80% occurring only once. The TCR comes from a woman in her fifties or sixties with lung cancer. The chain has TRBV29-1 and TRBJ1-2; 8 bases match TRBD1. The sequencing input was PBMCs. The CDR3 spells CSENRGAYGYTF. The CDR3 coding sequence is TGCAGCGAGAACAGGGGGGCCTATGGCTACACCTTC.